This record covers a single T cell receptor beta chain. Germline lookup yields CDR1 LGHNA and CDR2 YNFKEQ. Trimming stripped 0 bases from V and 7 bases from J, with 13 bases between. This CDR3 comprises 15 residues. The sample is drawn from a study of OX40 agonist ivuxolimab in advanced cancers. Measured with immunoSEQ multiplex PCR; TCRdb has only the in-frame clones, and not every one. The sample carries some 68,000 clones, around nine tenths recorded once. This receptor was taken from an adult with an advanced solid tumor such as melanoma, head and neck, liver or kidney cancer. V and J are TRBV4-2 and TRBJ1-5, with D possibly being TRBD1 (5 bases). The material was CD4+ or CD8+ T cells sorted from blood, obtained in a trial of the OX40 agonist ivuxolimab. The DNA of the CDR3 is TGTGCCAGCAGCCAAGATAGGGCCAGGGCGCAGCCCCAGCATTTT. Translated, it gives CASSQDRARAQPQHF.